Shown below are 6 T cell receptor beta chains from a single sample sequenced in a study of vaccination effects on CD4 cells after COVID-19. Produced via immunoSEQ multiplex PCR; TCRdb's table is partial and in-frame only. Of under 65,000 clones in the sample, around 82% were seen once. Peptide-pool stimulation followed by sequencing identified expanded antigen-specific CD4+ clonotypes in the ViraFEST assay. Subsequent to roughly 9 days of culture, CD4+ T cells were isolated. Infection with SARS-CoV-2 occurred in the person between March and December 2020, and PCR confirmed it. These TCRs are of unknown antigen specificity. Sequencing was performed on CD4+ T cells from PBMCs cultured with HIV peptides, taken before COVID-19 vaccination. Subset: HIV-1 Nef peptide pool negative control/reference culture. Receptors originate from a human donor who had a prior SARS-CoV-2 infection.

V gene TRBV6-2 or TRBV6-3 combines with J gene TRBJ2-1; the D gene is possibly TRBD1 (6 bases). The germline CDR1 and CDR2 sequences are MNHEY and SVGEGT. This CDR3 has 14 amino acids. V lost 4 bases to trimming and J lost 12 bases, with 19 bases between them. The CDR3 DNA is TGTGCCAGCAGTTTGAGGACAGACGAATGGTGGCAGTTCTTC. It encodes CASSLRTDEWWQFF.

This clone has a handful of counts. The chain is built from TRBV19 and TRBJ2-3; D gene ambiguous. Trimming removed 5 bases at V and 2 bases at J, with 14 bases between. Germline CDR1 LNHDA, CDR2 SQIVND (reference sequence). The CDR3 length is 15 residues. This CDR3 reads CASSFQSRFTDTQYF. The CDR3 DNA follows: TGTGCCAGTAGTTTTCAGTCGAGATTCACAGATACGCAGTATTTT.

The J gene is TRBJ2-1, the V gene TRBV18; TRBD1 matches at 8 bases. CDR1 KGHSH and CDR2 LQKENI come from the germline V gene. The CDR3 runs 15 residues. Trimming took 3 bases from V and 4 from J; bases not matched to a gene: 5. The CDR3 loop reads CASSPGTGGYNEQFF. Written as DNA, the CDR3 is TGTGCCAGCTCACCCGGGACAGGTGGTTACAATGAGCAGTTCTTC.

This clone was observed a handful of times. The V gene is TRBV2, the J gene TRBJ2-7; TRBD2 matches 7 bases. Germline V lookup: CDR1 SNHLY, CDR2 FYNNEI. CDR3 length: 12 residues. Trimming removed 7 bases from V and 5 bases from J; junction bases left unmatched: 5. CDR3 sequence: CASKRGSHEQYF. Written as DNA, the CDR3 is TGTGCCAGCAAGCGGGGTTCCCACGAGCAGTACTTC.

Only one count was recorded for this clone. This chain links TRBV5-1 with TRBJ2-7; TRBD1 is a possible D gene (6 bases). Trimming took off 4 bases at V and 6 bases at J, with 11 bases between the two ends. This CDR3 region has 12 residues. CDR1 and CDR2 from the germline V gene are SGHRS and YFSETQ. This CDR3 reads CASSPTGFEQYF. Written as DNA, the CDR3 is TGCGCCAGCAGCCCGACAGGCTTCGAGCAGTACTTC.

This clone was found once. This chain links TRBV5-4 with TRBJ2-3; TRBD2 aligns across 14 bases. The CDR3 is 19 residues long. V shed 0 bases and J 0 bases; nucleotides not matched to a gene: 6. CDR1 is SGHNT, CDR2 YYREEE, per germline (reference sequence). The chain's CDR3 is CASSLGLAGGPLSTDTQYF. CDR3 DNA: TGTGCCAGCAGCTTGGGACTAGCGGGGGGGCCTTTAAGCACAGATACGCAGTATTTT.